One and the same sample provided the 26 T cell receptor beta chains below, sequenced in a study of T cell responses to AZD1222 COVID-19 vaccine. Produced via immunoSEQ multiplex PCR; TCRdb's table is partial and in-frame only. Found here are roughly 160,000 clones, 94% of them singletons; the top ten hold approximately 0.6%. Sample: peripheral blood, taken on day 0 of AZD1222 vaccination. The receptors here all came from an adult in good health.

V and J are TRBV28 and TRBJ2-3; D gene uncertain. The V gene's germline CDR1 is MDHEN and CDR2 SYDVKM. CDR3 length: 13 amino acids. The ends were cut back, 3 bases at V and 6 bases at J, with 10 bases in the middle. The DNA of the CDR3 is TGTGCCAGCAGTTTGAGTAGTAGGGATACGCAGTATTTT. Translated, it gives CASSLSSRDTQYF.

The chain employs TRBV11-2 and TRBJ1-2; the match to TRBD1 covers 10 bases. The V gene end was trimmed by 5 bases and the J gene end by 5 bases; junction bases not matched to a gene: 5. The germline V gene has CDR1 SGHAT and CDR2 FQNNGV. This CDR3 region has 14 residues. CDR3 amino acids: CASSPGQGNYGYTF. The CDR3 region has the DNA TGTGCCAGCAGCCCGGGACAGGGGAATTATGGCTACACCTTC.

With respect to this clone: At one end the junction does not follow the germline gene, possibly because of a read error. J is TRBJ2-1 and V is TRBV7-3; possibly TRBD1 or TRBD2 for D (5 bases each). The CDR3 length is 11 residues. CDR1 is SGHTA, CDR2 FQGTGA, per germline. The CDR3 DNA reads as TGTGCCAGCAGTTCTCCTCGCCAGGGACTCTTC. It codes for CASSSPRQGLF. The entire variable domain, with the rest obtained from reference TRBV7-3 and TRBJ2-1, is as follows: GAGVSQTPSNKVTEKGKYVELRCDPISGHTALYWYRQSLGQGPEFLIYFQGTGAADDSGLPNDRFFAVRPEGSVSTLKIQRTERGDSAVYLCASSSPRQGLFGPGTRLTVL.

This chain uses TRBV3-1 (or the pseudogene TRBV3-2) with TRBJ1-2; D is ambiguous. In germline, CDR1 is LGHDT, CDR2 YNNKEL (reference sequence). This CDR3 is 14 amino acids long. Trimming removed 4 bases at V and 5 bases at J, with 14 bases between. DNA for the CDR3: TGTGCCAGCAGCCCCTTACACATTTTTTATGGCTACACCTTC. Protein product: CASSPLHIFYGYTF.

The rearrangement joins TRBV11-2 to TRBJ2-7; D uncertain. This CDR3 comprises 10 residues. Germline V gene sequence: CDR1 SGHAT, CDR2 FQNNGV. Between the trimmed V and J ends, which lost 3 bases and 7 bases, there was a span of 4 bases. CDR3 bases: TGTGCCAGCAGCTTGGGTGAGCAGTACTTC. It is translated as CASSLGEQYF.

The V and J genes are TRBV7-3 and TRBJ1-3; 9 bases are a match to TRBD1. The V gene's germline CDR1 is SGHTA and CDR2 FQGTGA. The CDR3 consists of 17 residues. The V gene end was trimmed by 1 base and the J gene end by 1 base; junction bases not matched to a gene: 5. The CDR3 DNA reads TGTGCCAGCAGCTTAAAGGGGACAGGGCTTTCTGGAAACACCATATATTTT. Translating it yields CASSLKGTGLSGNTIYF.

The CDR3 nucleotides read TGTGCCAGCAGTGAAAACACACGGGCTGAAGCTTTCTTT. Translated: CASSENTRAEAFF. This sequence joins TRBV2 and TRBJ1-1; D not resolved. Trimming removed 2 bases from V and 6 bases from J, with 10 bases in between. The CDR3 spans 13 residues. The germline V gene encodes CDR1 SNHLY and CDR2 FYNNEI.

The rearrangement links TRBV21-1 to TRBJ1-1. TRBV21-1 corresponds to a pseudogene. The CDR3 extends over 11 amino acids. This CDR3 reads CASTNSREAFF. The DNA for the CDR3 is TGTGCCAGCACCAACAGCCGCGAAGCTTTCTTT.

The CDR3 is CASSEGGDYNSPLHF. The CDR3 DNA reads as TGTGCCAGCAGTGAAGGGGGAGACTATAATTCACCCCTCCACTTT. The rearrangement uses TRBV2 and TRBJ1-6; D call uncertain. Germline assignment: CDR1 SNHLY and CDR2 FYNNEI. V was shortened by 1 base and J by 3 bases, with 7 bases between the two germline ends. The CDR3 runs to 15 residues. Variable domain in full (rest from reference TRBV2 and TRBJ1-6): EPEVTQTPSHQVTQMGQEVILRCVPISNHLYFYWYRQILGQKVEFLVSFYNNEISEKSEIFDDQFSVERPDGSNFTLKIRSTKLEDSAMYFCASSEGGDYNSPLHFGNGTRLTVT.

The chain links TRBV29-1 to TRBJ2-2, with D possibly matching TRBD2 (7 bases). This CDR3 comprises 13 residues. Trimming stripped 8 bases from V and 4 bases from J, with 14 bases between. Germline CDR1 reads SQVTM; CDR2 reads ANQGSEA. The CDR3 loop is CSTRGGRTGELFF. The CDR3 DNA follows: TGCAGCACCAGGGGAGGGCGCACCGGGGAGCTGTTTTTT.

V usage is TRBV15 and J usage is TRBJ1-5; D not resolved. The germline gives CDR1 LNHNV, CDR2 YYDKDF (reference sequence). This CDR3 region has 15 residues. V gave up 9 bases and J gave up 2 bases, with 17 bases separating them. This chain's CDR3 is CATRLTGLGNQPQHF. CDR3 coding DNA: TGTGCCACACGGTTAACGGGGTTAGGCAATCAGCCCCAGCATTTT.

The CDR3 region has the DNA TGTGCCAGCAGCCGACGCCCTGGGACTAGCGGGAGTAGTTTGGCAGAGACCCAGTACTTC. It codes for CASSRRPGTSGSSLAETQYF. The V gene is TRBV5-8, the J gene TRBJ2-5, with 14 positions matching TRBD2. The CDR3 extends over 20 amino acids. Germline CDR1 is SGHTS and CDR2 is YDEGEE. Trimming took 4 bases from V and 4 from J; bases not matched to a gene: 18.

The J gene is TRBJ1-2, the V gene TRBV27, with D possibly matching TRBD1 (6 bases). V lost 6 bases to trimming and J lost 0 bases, with 29 bases between them. This CDR3 is 20 amino acids long. Germline CDR1 is MNHEY and CDR2 is SMNVEV (reference sequence). CDR3 coding DNA: TGTGCCAGCAGGATTTGGCGGAGGGGGATTCCTCCTCTCACTAACTATGGCTACACCTTC. It yields the protein CASRIWRRGIPPLTNYGYTF.

The J gene is TRBJ2-7, the V gene TRBV10-1, with no clear D. Germline CDR1 is WNHNN and CDR2 is SYGVQD (reference sequence). This CDR3 has 13 amino acids. V was cut by 3 bases and J by 3 bases, with 9 bases left in between. The chain's CDR3 is CASSDGVNYEQYF. The CDR3 DNA follows: TGCGCCAGCAGTGATGGGGTTAACTACGAGCAGTACTTC.

This clone was seen a single time. The gene calls are TRBV7-6 and TRBJ2-7; 8 bases align to TRBD1. This CDR3 region has 15 residues. V was clipped by 5 bases and J by 5 bases; unmatched bases: 11. Germline V CDR1 and CDR2: SGHVS, FNYEAQ. CDR3 sequence: CASSPRWDRSHEQYF. The CDR3, as DNA: TGTGCCAGCAGCCCTAGGTGGGACAGGTCTCACGAGCAGTACTTC.

The chain carries TRBV10-3 and TRBJ2-7; 9 nucleotides match TRBD2. The CDR3 is 14 residues long. Germline V gene data show CDR1 as ENHRY and CDR2 as SYGVKD. V gave up 7 bases and J gave up 6 bases; unmatched junction bases: 10. The CDR3 sequence: CAIKPGLAVGEQYF. Here the CDR3 DNA reads TGTGCCATCAAACCGGGACTAGCCGTTGGCGAGCAGTACTTC.

V and J are TRBV10-1 and TRBJ2-7; D gene uncertain. Trimming left V 4 bases short and J 3 bases short, with 10 bases between. CDR1 WNHNN and CDR2 SYGVQD come from the germline V gene (reference sequence). The CDR3 contains 13 residues. This chain's CDR3 is CASSVGVGYEQYF. Written as DNA, the CDR3 is TGCGCCAGCAGTGTTGGGGTTGGCTACGAGCAGTACTTC.

The chain employs TRBV29-1 and TRBJ1-1; no clear D. The germline gives CDR1 SQVTM, CDR2 ANQGSEA. This CDR3 comprises 14 residues. V was cut by 6 bases and J by 1 base, with 15 bases left in between. The CDR3 protein is CSVLKSGPNTEAFF. The CDR3 region has the DNA TGCAGCGTGCTGAAATCGGGTCCGAACACTGAAGCTTTCTTT. The whole variable domain, filled in from reference TRBV29-1 and TRBJ1-1, reads SAVISQKPSRDICQRGTSLTIQCQVDSQVTMMFWYRQQPGQSLTLIATANQGSEATYESGFVIDKFPISRPNLTFSTLTVSNMSPEDSSIYLCSVLKSGPNTEAFFGQGTRLTVV.

The rearrangement links TRBV9 to TRBJ2-1; perhaps TRBD2 as D (6 bases). The CDR3 is 14 amino acids. The V gene lost 4 bases and the J gene lost 5 bases, with 13 bases spanning the gap. The germline gives CDR1 SGDLS, CDR2 YYNGEE. This CDR3 is CASSLAREDNEQFF. The CDR3 nucleotides read TGTGCCAGCAGCCTTGCCAGGGAGGACAATGAGCAGTTCTTC.

The rearrangement joins TRBV27 to TRBJ1-1; a weak D match, TRBD1 (5 bases). This CDR3 is 15 amino acids long. Germline assignment: CDR1 MNHEY and CDR2 SMNVEV (reference sequence). V lost 2 bases and J 1 base, leaving 11 bases between the germline ends. The CDR3, as DNA: TGTGCCAGCAGTTTAGCGGGCAGGGCGAACACTGAAGCTTTCTTT. Its protein is CASSLAGRANTEAFF.

The chain combines TRBV7-9 with TRBJ2-1; tentatively, D is TRBD1 (6 bases). There are 14 residues in the CDR3. CDR1 is SEHNR and CDR2 is FQNEAQ in the germline V gene (reference sequence). Trimming pared 0 bases from V and 3 bases from J, leaving 6 bases between. DNA for the CDR3: TGTGCCAGCAGCTTAGCGACAGGCTACAATGAGCAGTTCTTC. It is translated as CASSLATGYNEQFF.

J is TRBJ1-1 and V is TRBV18; weak D call: TRBD1 (5 bases). The V gene's germline CDR1 is KGHSH and CDR2 LQKENI. This CDR3 contains 16 residues. Trimming stripped 2 bases from V and 3 bases from J, with 16 bases between. CDR3 DNA sequence: TGTGCCAGCTCACCAAACATTGGGGGTCGGGACACTGAAGCTTTCTTT. It translates to CASSPNIGGRDTEAFF. Together with reference TRBV18 and TRBJ1-1, the CDR3 gives the full variable domain: NAGVMQNPRHLVRRRGQEARLRCSPMKGHSHVYWYRQLPEEGLKFMVYLQKENIIDESGMPKERFSAEFPKEGPSILRIQQVVRGDSAAYFCASSPNIGGRDTEAFFGQGTRLTVV.

The chain couples TRBV3-1 (or the pseudogene TRBV3-2) to TRBJ2-1; D gene unclear. Germline-derived CDR1 and CDR2 are LGHDT and YNNKEL (reference sequence). This CDR3 is 14 amino acids long. V lost 1 base to trimming and J lost 6 bases, with 10 bases between them. CDR3 protein: CASSQVGPVNEQFF. The CDR3 DNA reads as TGTGCCAGCAGCCAAGTTGGCCCGGTCAATGAGCAGTTCTTC.

The gene calls are TRBV11-1 and TRBJ1-1; D remains ambiguous. The CDR3 spans 16 residues. V dropped 4 bases and J dropped 0 bases, with 15 bases sitting between them. Germline V CDR1 and CDR2: SGHAT, FQDESV (reference sequence). The CDR3, as DNA: TGTGCCAGCAGCTCCCTCGGGGAGACCATGAACACTGAAGCTTTCTTT. This codes for CASSSLGETMNTEAFF.

This chain joins TRBV7-9 and TRBJ1-6, with D uncertain. CDR3 length: 16 amino acids. Per germline, CDR1 SEHNR and CDR2 FQNEAQ (reference sequence). Trimming stripped 0 bases from V and 0 bases from J, with 6 bases between. CDR3 in amino acids: CASSLARSSYNSPLHF. In nucleotides, the CDR3 is TGTGCCAGCAGCTTAGCGCGGAGCTCCTATAATTCACCCCTCCACTTT.

The V call is TRBV27, the J call TRBJ1-2, with D perhaps matching TRBD1 (6 bases). The CDR3 contains 16 residues. Between the trimmed V and J ends, which lost 3 bases and 6 bases, there was a span of 20 bases. Germline CDR1 reads MNHEY; CDR2 reads SMNVEV (reference sequence). For the CDR3, the DNA is TGTGCCAGCAGTTTTGACGGGGGCGCCGGGGTAAATGGCTACACCTTC. This translates into CASSFDGGAGVNGYTF.